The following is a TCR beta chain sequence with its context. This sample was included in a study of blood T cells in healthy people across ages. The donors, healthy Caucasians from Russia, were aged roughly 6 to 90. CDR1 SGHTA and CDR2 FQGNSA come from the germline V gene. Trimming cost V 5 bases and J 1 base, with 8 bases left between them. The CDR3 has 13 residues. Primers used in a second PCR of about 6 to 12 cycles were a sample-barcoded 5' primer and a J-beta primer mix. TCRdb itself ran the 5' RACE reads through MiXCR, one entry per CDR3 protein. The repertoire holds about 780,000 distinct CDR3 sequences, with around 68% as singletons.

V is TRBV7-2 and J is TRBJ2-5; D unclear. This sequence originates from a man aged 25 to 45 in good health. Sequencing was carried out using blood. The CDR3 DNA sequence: TGTGCCAGCAGCGGCCGCACCCAAGAGACCCAGTACTTC. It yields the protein CASSGRTQETQYF. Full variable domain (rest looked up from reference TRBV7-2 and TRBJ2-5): GAGVSQSPSNKVTEKGKDVELRCDPISGHTALYWYRQSLGQGLEFLIYFQGNSAPDKSGLPSDRFSAERTGGSVSTLTIQRTQQEDSAVYLCASSGRTQETQYFGPGTRLLVL.